The rows below give T cell receptor beta chains drawn from one sample of a study of monozygotic twins with inflammatory bowel disease. From the 5' RACE reads, TCRdb lists one entry per CDR3 protein and no DNA. This table holds 200,000 to 250,000 distinct CDR3 sequences. Sequencing used blood. The receptors were sampled from a human donor with ulcerative colitis or Crohn's disease, or a healthy co-twin of an affected twin (not recorded which). Each CDR3 is given with its conserved first and last residue.

j_call	v_call	cdr3_aa
TRBJ2-5	TRBV4-1	CASSQEGRGWETQYF
TRBJ2-3	TRBV12-3/TRBV12-4	CASSSSRWDTQYF
TRBJ2-7	TRBV30	CALGGTSEQYF
TRBJ2-1	TRBV7-2	CASSPDSNPYNEQFF
TRBJ2-1	TRBV7-7	CASCTGLGSNEQFF
TRBJ2-2	TRBV9	CASSPASGSMTGELFF
TRBJ1-4	TRBV6-2/TRBV6-3	CASSNSATNEKLFF
TRBJ1-5	TRBV20-1	CSASQGYSNQPQHF
TRBJ2-3	TRBV3-1	CASSQGTGSITDTQYF
TRBJ2-1	TRBV7-9	CASSLAALGEQFF
TRBJ1-1	TRBV7-2	CASSNRQNTEAFF
TRBJ1-2	TRBV6-2/TRBV6-3	CASMTPGQALFGGYTF
TRBJ1-1	TRBV7-2	CASLRVLNTEAFF
TRBJ2-1	TRBV29-1	CSVEWYPSDGVYEQFF
TRBJ1-1	TRBV27	CASSSMNTEAFF
TRBJ2-6	TRBV5-6	CPSSWGAGANVLTF
TRBJ1-1	TRBV15	CATSRDRSAPRGNTEAFF
TRBJ2-7	TRBV5-1	CASSSGLAGEDEQYF
TRBJ1-5	TRBV15	CATSRGGGEGNQPQHF
TRBJ1-4	TRBV20-1	CSARDHFSPTNEKLFF
TRBJ1-5	TRBV6-1	CASSPPGQGSNQPQHF
TRBJ2-3	TRBV9	CASSLSWTDRDTQYF
TRBJ1-6	TRBV9	CASSPRDSLYSYNSPLHF
TRBJ2-5	TRBV7-2	CASSLAGVMTQYF
TRBJ2-3	TRBV20-1	CSARADPSGRTQYF
TRBJ2-1	TRBV12-3/TRBV12-4	CASSPKGVNEQFF
TRBJ1-2	TRBV7-9	CASSKPGQGTEGYTF
TRBJ2-3	TRBV20-1	CSALLADRGDTQYF
TRBJ2-2	TRBV30	CAWSRKGGTGELFF
TRBJ2-1	TRBV27	CASSLYRDLWNNEQFF
TRBJ2-7	TRBV6-5	CASSWDRGYEQYF
TRBJ2-2	TRBV6-5	CASSYSYTGELFF
TRBJ1-1	TRBV7-2	CASSSRQGAQNTEAFF
TRBJ2-2	TRBV2	CASRGGSGELFF
TRBJ1-1	TRBV27	CASSSTYMNTEAFF
TRBJ2-1	TRBV5-6	CASSLSASGRVNNEQFF
TRBJ1-5	TRBV12-3/TRBV12-4	CASSGTGTTQPQHF
TRBJ2-7	TRBV20-1	CSAWASGSYEQYF
TRBJ1-1	TRBV9	CASSAEGGVTEAFF
TRBJ2-3	TRBV10-3	CAIKPGQHTDTQYF
TRBJ2-5	TRBV18	CASSPPGLTQYF
TRBJ2-6	TRBV18	CASMLNGANVLTF
TRBJ2-3	TRBV20-1	CSARPLIFDHTDTQYF
TRBJ2-7	TRBV9	CASSVDPSGTYEQYF
TRBJ2-1	TRBV20-1	CSAPRGGQGGYNEQFF
TRBJ2-7	TRBV5-1	CASSGGPSYEQYF
TRBJ1-1	TRBV7-3	CATSKGEDSEAFF
TRBJ1-5	TRBV20-1	CSATGANQPQHF
TRBJ2-2	TRBV11-2	CASSWRGTGRAPNTGELFF
TRBJ1-2	TRBV5-6	CASSLPLTEAAGYGYTF